The entry that follows covers one TCR beta chain sequence. The data were taken from a study of blood T cell repertoires in COVID-19. Study-wide context: Italy, Spain and the United States were the sources of the convalescent and acute COVID-19 samples. T cells, B-cell-depleted T cells, or PBMCs supplied cDNA or gDNA.

In the authors' workflow: The assay estimated nucleated cells by amplifying reference gene primers. Only in-frame clones appear in the TCRdb table, and some are missing; sequencing was by immunoSEQ multiplex PCR. V, J and clone size were drawn from that table, and D and trimming were deduced from the DNA. This table has about 83,000 clones, about 86% appearing once. The CDR3 is made up of 13 amino acids. V was clipped by 5 bases and J by 7 bases, with 14 bases between them. Germline V CDR1 and CDR2: SEHNR, FQNEAQ (reference sequence). This clonotype was obtained from an elderly woman in a cohort sampled during active or convalescent COVID-19. What was sequenced was peripheral blood. The chain joins TRBV7-9 to TRBJ1-2; D unresolved. CDR3 protein: CASSPGGVGGYTF. The CDR3, as DNA: TGTGCCAGCAGCCCAGGCGGGGTTGGTGGCTACACCTTC.